The clone carrying this TCR beta chain has only a few counts. Indicated time point: pre-sensitization, week 0. Treatment: therapeutic diphenylcyclopropenone sensitization with weekly scalp DPC. The record originates from a study of human T cells and chemical hapten exposure. TCRdb re-analysed the RACE reads in MiXCR, keeping a single row per CDR3 protein. The sample holds about 68,000 distinct CDR3 sequences, approximately 11% seen once. The sequence was collected from a woman between 50 and 59 years old with alopecia areata. Some clones in this sample may be carry-over from other donors' samples. This material consisted of whole blood, taken in connection with sensitization to the hapten diphenylcyclopropenone (DPC).

The CDR3 DNA is TGTGCCAGCGGCCGGGACGAAAAACTGTTTTTT. Encoded protein: CASGRDEKLFF. The V call is TRBV6-2 or TRBV6-3, the J call TRBJ1-4, with D possibly being TRBD1 (5 bases). CDR1 is MNHEY, CDR2 SVGEGT, per germline. V lost 8 bases and J lost 8, with 9 bases in between. The CDR3 has 11 amino acids.